This record concerns one T cell receptor (beta chain) sequence. The method was immunoSEQ multiplex PCR; TCRdb's version includes in-frame clones alone and lacks a portion of them. The table shows around 67,000 clones, with approximately 90% occurring only once. These data originate in a study of T cells after somatic rescue of genetic block. This receptor was taken from a man aged 25-45 years. What was sequenced was peripheral blood mononuclear cells (PBMCs).

CDR3 protein: CAWRTPGGAGNTIYF. The DNA of the CDR3 is TGTGCCTGGAGGACCCCGGGAGGGGCAGGAAACACCATATATTTT. V gene TRBV30 combines with J gene TRBJ1-3, with a weak D call TRBD1 (5 bases). Germline loops: CDR1 GTSNPN, CDR2 SVGIG (reference sequence). CDR3 size: 15 residues. V lost 3 bases to trimming and J lost 4 bases, with 16 bases between them.